This T cell receptor (beta chain) was sequenced in a study of T cell changes during pregnancy in multiple sclerosis. The assay was immunoSEQ multiplex PCR, and TCRdb's table has in-frame clones only and misses some. The sample carries tens of thousands of clones, 86% recorded once. The ends were cut back, 3 bases at V and 0 bases at J, with 6 bases in the middle. The CDR3 has 14 residues. Germline V gene sequence: CDR1 MDHEN, CDR2 SYDVKM. The chain links TRBV28 to TRBJ1-5; D ambiguous. This specimen was CD8+ T cells from peripheral blood mononuclear cells, taken in the first trimester of pregnancy. This receptor was identified in a female donor in good health, enrolled as a control in a pregnancy study. In DNA form, the CDR3 reads TGTGCCAGCAGTTTTCCGGTTAGCAATCAGCCCCAGCATTTT. Translated, it gives CASSFPVSNQPQHF.